This T cell receptor (beta chain) was recorded in a study of molecular identifiers for immune sequencing clone quantification. Remarks on this clonotype: Its specificity is not known.

Trimming took 2 bases from V and 4 from J, leaving 14 bases between them. CDR3 length: 15 residues. Germline V gives CDR1 LNHDA, CDR2 SQIVND (reference sequence). RNA fractions of 10%, 30% or 50% and 20,000 to 1,000,000 sorted cells were the source of naive CD8 libraries. Study outcomes and limitations: Jurkat TCR RNA spiked in from one cell reportedly remained identifiable amid roughly 940,000 naive cells. In cases of identical TCR molecules sharing a barcode, highly expanded clone sizes could be underestimated.

TCRdb itself ran the PCR reads through MiXCR, one entry per CDR3 protein. The sample records a few hundred thousand distinct CDR3 sequences, about a fifth being singletons. The TCR comes from a human donor in good health. Some libraries in this study had Jurkat cell RNA spiked in. V is TRBV19 and J is TRBJ1-1; D may be TRBD1 (5 bases). The sequenced sample was naive CD8+ T cells from blood, with Jurkat cell RNA spiked in. Subset noted: FACS-sorted CD8+CD4-CCR7+CD45RA+ naive T cells. Here the CDR3 reads CASSITAGGATEAFF. The CDR3, as DNA: TGTGCCAGTAGTATAACGGCCGGGGGAGCCACTGAAGCTTTCTTT.